The 15 T cell receptor beta chains below come from one sample, sequenced in a study of CD8 T cells in Susac syndrome (dated by TCRdb to about 2019). Library creation used the immunoSEQ multiplex PCR assay. RNA was extracted using the RNeasy kit, and roughly 0.5 to 1 microgram was reverse transcribed with random hexamers. TCRdb passed the public sequencing reads through fastp at Q25 and MiXCR, retaining productive beta sequences. Identical CDR3 protein sequences are pooled into one entry, listed with their most common genes and DNA. The sample profile shows 150,000 to 200,000 distinct CDR3 sequences; around 95% of them were found once. The top ten clones comprise 0.093% of the sample. The source material was CD4+ T cells from PBMCs. The receptors come from a human donor with multiple sclerosis.

This chain links TRBV4-1 with TRBJ2-2; D might be TRBD1 or TRBD2, each matching 5 bases. V was clipped by 4 bases and J by 6 bases, with 9 bases between them. The germline V gene has CDR1 MGHRA and CDR2 YSYEKL. The CDR3 extends over 13 amino acids. This CDR3 is CASSRREPGELFF. In DNA form, the CDR3 reads TGCGCCAGCAGCCGCAGGGAGCCCGGGGAGCTGTTTTTT.

The CDR3 sequence: CASILNRDSSEAFF. For the CDR3, the DNA is TGTGCCAGCATCCTGAACCGGGACAGCAGTGAAGCTTTCTTT. This chain uses TRBV7-9 with TRBJ1-1; 7 bases line up with TRBD1. The CDR3 covers 14 residues. Trimming at V came to 7 bases and at J to 7 bases, leaving 12 bases not matched to a gene. Germline V lookup: CDR1 SEHNR, CDR2 FQNEAQ (reference sequence).

The V call is TRBV29-1, the J call TRBJ2-2; 12 bases are a match to TRBD1. Per the germline V gene, CDR1 is SQVTM and CDR2 is ANQGSEA. The J segment lost 4 bases and the V segment lost 6 bases, leaving 3 bases of the junction unmatched. The CDR3 sequence is 14 residues long. DNA of the CDR3: TGCAGCGTGGGACAGGGGGCAATCACCGGGGAGCTGTTTTTT. Residues: CSVGQGAITGELFF.

The chain uses TRBV7-2 and TRBJ2-5; 8 bases align to TRBD1. The CDR3 has 14 amino acids. J gave up 5 bases and V 2 bases, and 4 bases lay outside the gene matches. Germline V CDR1 and CDR2: SGHTA, FQGNSA. This CDR3 is CASSLQGARETQYF. In DNA form, the CDR3 reads TGTGCCAGCAGCTTACAGGGGGCCCGGGAGACCCAGTACTTC.

The V and J genes are TRBV15 and TRBJ2-1; D is unresolved. The CDR3 spans 13 residues. The V end was cut by 0 bases, the J end by 5 bases, with 5 bases between. Looked up from germline, CDR1 is LNHNV and CDR2 is YYDKDF (reference sequence). As DNA, the CDR3 is TGTGCCACCAGCAGAGACAGACACAATGAGCAGTTCTTC. It encodes CATSRDRHNEQFF. The variable domain in full, with the rest retrieved from reference TRBV15 and TRBJ2-1, is DAMVIQNPRYQVTQFGKPVTLSCSQTLNHNVMYWYQQKSSQAPKLLFHYYDKDFNNEADTPDNFQSRRPNTSFCFLDIRSPGLGDTAMYLCATSRDRHNEQFFGPGTRLTVL.

The chain couples TRBV6-5 to TRBJ1-2, with D hard to call. CDR1 MNHEY and CDR2 SVGAGI come from the germline V gene. This CDR3 has 13 residues. The germline V and J ends were trimmed by 7 bases and 3 bases, with 12 bases remaining between them. CDR3 in amino acids: CASKRDSDYGYTF. DNA of the CDR3: TGTGCCAGCAAACGGGATTCCGACTATGGCTACACCTTC.

The rearrangement links TRBV5-1 to TRBJ2-3; TRBD2 matches at 7 bases. The V gene's germline CDR1 is SGHRS and CDR2 YFSETQ. J was trimmed by 5 bases and V by 4 bases; bases with no gene match: 16. The length of the CDR3 is 17 residues. In DNA, the CDR3 is TGCGCCAGCAGCACCTCCCGACTAGCTTACCCCCTAGATACGCAGTATTTT. It translates to CASSTSRLAYPLDTQYF.

The chain recombines TRBV30 with TRBJ2-5, with D unclear. Trimming cost V 2 bases and J 2 bases, with 9 bases left between them. In germline, CDR1 is GTSNPN, CDR2 SVGIG (reference sequence). The CDR3 runs to 13 residues. The chain's CDR3 is CAWSPQVQETQYF. The DNA for the CDR3 is TGTGCCTGGAGTCCGCAGGTACAAGAGACCCAGTACTTC.

The V and J genes are TRBV28 and TRBJ2-7; the match to TRBD1 covers 10 bases. CDR3 length: 14 amino acids. From germline, CDR1 is MDHEN and CDR2 SYDVKM. V was pared by 8 bases and J by 6 bases, with 10 bases of the junction left unmatched. CDR3 loop: CASGHRQGAFEQYF. In DNA, the CDR3 is TGTGCCAGCGGACATCGACAGGGGGCTTTCGAGCAGTACTTC.

The V call is TRBV24-1, the J call TRBJ2-5; D possibly corresponds to TRBD1 (6 bases). V was trimmed by 4 bases and J by 2 bases, leaving 10 bases between them. This CDR3 is built from 14 residues. From germline, CDR1 is KGHDR and CDR2 SFDVKD. The CDR3 loop is CATSEDGQQETQYF. The CDR3 DNA is TGTGCCACCAGTGAAGATGGACAGCAAGAGACCCAGTACTTC.

The chain combines TRBV14 with TRBJ1-1; D remains ambiguous. The CDR3 covers 13 residues. CDR1 SGHDN and CDR2 FVKESK come from the germline V gene. Trimming stripped 4 bases from V and 1 base from J, with 7 bases between. The chain's CDR3 is CASSRKPNTEAFF. CDR3 DNA sequence: TGTGCCAGCAGCCGGAAGCCGAACACTGAAGCTTTCTTT.

The V gene is TRBV12-3 or TRBV12-4, the J gene TRBJ2-2, with TRBD1 identical over 10 bases. The CDR3 has 14 amino acids. Trimming cost V 7 bases and J 5 bases; bases outside gene matches: 4. CDR3 in amino acids: CASNRDRGTGELFF. The CDR3 bases are TGTGCCAGCAACCGGGACAGGGGAACCGGGGAGCTGTTTTTT.

This chain uses TRBV7-8 with TRBJ2-5; 9 nucleotides align to TRBD2. Trimming cost V 1 base and J 7 bases; bases outside gene matches: 4. The germline CDR1 and CDR2 sequences are SGHVS and FQNEAQ. This CDR3 is built from 14 residues. CDR3 loop: CASSLVAGAGTQYF. DNA for the CDR3: TGTGCCAGCAGCTTAGTAGCGGGGGCCGGGACCCAGTACTTC.

The V and J genes are TRBV11-2 and TRBJ2-7, with D perhaps matching TRBD1 or TRBD2 (5 bases each). Germline V gene data show CDR1 as SGHAT and CDR2 as FQNNGV. There are 15 residues in the CDR3. Trimming took 5 bases from V and 2 from J, leaving 16 bases between them. CDR3 DNA sequence: TGTGCCAGCAGCCCCAGGAGGACAAACACCTACGAGCAGTACTTC. It is translated as CASSPRRTNTYEQYF.

The genes are TRBV27 and TRBJ2-2; D unclear. V was clipped by 5 bases and J by 4 bases, with 11 bases between them. From germline, CDR1 is MNHEY and CDR2 SMNVEV (reference sequence). This CDR3 comprises 14 residues. CDR3 bases: TGTGCCAGCAGTCTGTTAAGTGGCACCGGGGAGCTGTTTTTT. Protein sequence: CASSLLSGTGELFF.